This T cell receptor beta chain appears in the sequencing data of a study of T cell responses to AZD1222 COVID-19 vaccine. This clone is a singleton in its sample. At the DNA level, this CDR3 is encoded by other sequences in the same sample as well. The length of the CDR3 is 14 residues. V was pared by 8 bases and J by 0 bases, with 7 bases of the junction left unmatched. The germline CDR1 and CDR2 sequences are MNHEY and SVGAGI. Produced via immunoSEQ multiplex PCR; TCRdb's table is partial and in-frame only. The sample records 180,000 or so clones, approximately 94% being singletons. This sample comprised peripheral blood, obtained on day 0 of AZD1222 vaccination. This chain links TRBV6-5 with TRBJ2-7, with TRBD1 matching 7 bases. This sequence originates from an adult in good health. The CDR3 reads CASSRDRVSYEQYF. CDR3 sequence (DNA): TGTGCCAGCTCCCGGGACAGAGTCTCCTACGAGCAGTACTTC.